The source of this T cell receptor beta chain is a study of T cell responses to AZD1222 COVID-19 vaccine. The protocol was immunoSEQ multiplex PCR, while the TCRdb copy is restricted to in-frame clones and leaves out a portion. Of fewer than 200,000 clones in the sample, 88% were seen once. The V and J ends lost 5 bases and 0 bases respectively, with 23 bases between them. The CDR3 has 19 amino acids. In germline, CDR1 is SGHTA, CDR2 FQGNSA. The sequencing used peripheral blood, collected 28 days after the second AZD1222 dose. This TCR came from an adult who received the AZD1222 COVID-19 vaccine. The chain recombines TRBV7-2 with TRBJ1-3; D gene unclear. The CDR3 spells CASSTKRLQSTYSGNTIYF. For the CDR3, the DNA is TGTGCCAGCAGCACAAAACGGCTCCAGTCCACCTACTCTGGAAACACCATATATTTT.